A selection of T cell receptor beta chains follows, all from one sample in a study of cytomegalovirus exposure and HLA in healthy donors. Method: immunoSEQ multiplex PCR; TCRdb's copy keeps in-frame clones and lacks some. The sample includes roughly 150,000 clones, 80% of them seen just once. The sample was PBMCs. The origin of the receptors is a woman in her 40s in good health and CMV-seronegative. Both conserved end residues are trimmed from each CDR3.

v_gene: TRBV27; CDR3aa: ASTSRAGGLFNEQF
v_gene: TRBV5-6; CDR3aa: ASSFLGGDGNTIY
v_gene: TRBV18; CDR3aa: ASSRDRRTGELF
v_gene: TRBV11-3; CDR3aa: ASSWFSGFVGASEETQY
v_gene: TRBV21-1; CDR3aa: ASSKVRDRGHQPQH
v_gene: TRBV6-1; CDR3aa: ATVSYEQY
v_gene: TRBV2; CDR3aa: ASSASSGRIHEQY
v_gene: TRBV5-4; CDR3aa: ASSLLGGRGNSPLH
v_gene: TRBV10-3; CDR3aa: AVGRPSGTRDTQY
v_gene: TRBV6-5; CDR3aa: ASSYSAGSDEQY
v_gene: TRBV27; CDR3aa: ASSLDRGGTGAF
v_gene: TRBV13; CDR3aa: ASSSWGLAGEYNEQF
v_gene: TRBV19; CDR3aa: ASREGALLTGELF
v_gene: TRBV30; CDR3aa: AWRSTGKKETQY
v_gene: TRBV18; CDR3aa: ASLAAGEQY
v_gene: TRBV4-2; CDR3aa: ASSQDTGGLNSPLH
v_gene: TRBV7-8; CDR3aa: ASSLALEILAYEQY
v_gene: TRBV28; CDR3aa: ASSLTGNYGYT
v_gene: TRBV6-5; CDR3aa: ASSTPGQGFY
v_gene: TRBV7-9; CDR3aa: ASSLGTSSYNEQF
v_gene: TRBV9; CDR3aa: ASSFSGGTGIRETQY
v_gene: TRBV7-2; CDR3aa: ASSYLALTGTGELF
v_gene: TRBV11-2; CDR3aa: ASSFWTLNISGANVLT
v_gene: TRBV21-1; CDR3aa: ASSKIPQGPVMYEQY